A selection of T cell receptor beta chains follows, all from one sample in a study of T cells after posttransplantation cyclophosphamide. Assay used: immunoSEQ multiplex PCR; TCRdb lists only in-frame clones, some missing. The sample consists of roughly 16,000 clones, 85% of them appearing once. The starting material was PBMCs, obtained after allogeneic stem cell transplant with calcineurin inhibitor and methotrexate. The receptors here all came from a female patient aged 18 to 35 who received an allogeneic stem cell transplant from an unrelated donor, was CMV-positive, and had acute and chronic GVHD. Some T cells may be graft donor cells. Each CDR3 is given with its conserved first and last residue. A D gene is named only where the DNA matches it firmly. Rows may omit the clone size; those that give it use once, few, many or a size class.

.,TRBJ1-4,.,TRBV4-2,CASSQDGGNEKLFF,TGTGCCAGCAGCCAAGATGGAGGGAATGAAAAACTGTTTTTT
once,TRBJ2-1,TRBD1,TRBV29-1,CSVAGQGEGNEQFF,TGCAGCGTTGCTGGACAGGGGGAGGGCAATGAGCAGTTCTTC
.,TRBJ2-1,TRBD2,TRBV5-1,CASSLGRGGSSYNEQFF,TGCGCCAGCAGCTTGGGGCGGGGCGGGAGCTCCTACAATGAGCAGTTCTTC
.,TRBJ2-5,TRBD2,TRBV5-4,CASSPGTRETQYF,TGTGCCAGCAGCCCAGGGACTAGGGAGACCCAGTACTTC
.,TRBJ1-1,.,TRBV5-6,CASSLEGGNTEAFF,TGTGCCAGCAGCTTGGAAGGAGGGAACACTGAAGCTTTCTTT
few,TRBJ2-3,TRBD2,TRBV2,CASSEPGGPSDTQYF,TGTGCCAGCAGTGAACCGGGAGGGCCCTCAGATACGCAGTATTTT
.,TRBJ1-4,.,TRBV5-8,CASSWQGFDYEKLFF,TGCGCCAGCAGCTGGCAGGGGTTCGATTATGAAAAACTGTTTTTT
.,TRBJ2-7,.,TRBV27,CASSLSRGLIYEQYF,TGTGCCAGCAGTTTATCGAGGGGACTGATCTACGAGCAGTACTTC
.,TRBJ2-3,TRBD1,TRBV19,CASRNAGTVGWMGTQYF,TGTGCCAGTAGGAACGCCGGGACAGTCGGCTGGATGGGTACGCAGTATTTT
.,TRBJ1-2,.,TRBV11-2,CASSLGAGYGYTF,TGTGCCAGCAGCTTAGGGGCGGGTTATGGCTACACCTTC
.,TRBJ1-1,TRBD1,TRBV28,CASSLWDRDTEAFF,TGTGCCAGCAGTTTATGGGACAGGGACACTGAAGCTTTCTTT
once,TRBJ1-2,TRBD1,TRBV5-4,CASSSDGTGSGYTF,TGTGCCAGCAGCTCAGACGGGACAGGGTCTGGCTACACCTTC
once,TRBJ2-2,TRBD1,TRBV27,CASSWGTGRNGELFF,TGTGCCAGCAGTTGGGGGACAGGGAGAAACGGGGAGCTGTTTTTT
.,TRBJ1-2,TRBD1,TRBV5-1,CASSLGDRGSAYGYTF,TGCGCCAGCAGCTTGGGTGACAGGGGGTCAGCCTATGGCTACACCTTC
.,TRBJ2-1,.,TRBV29-1,CSAKRGGFNEQFF,TGCAGCGCCAAAAGGGGGGGGTTCAATGAGCAGTTCTTC
.,TRBJ2-1,TRBD2,TRBV9,CASSVGLAGPKDEQFF,TGTGCCAGCAGCGTGGGTTTAGCGGGACCCAAAGATGAGCAGTTCTTC
.,TRBJ2-7,TRBD2,TRBV7-2,CASSASPTSGRSSYEQYF,TGTGCCAGCAGCGCCTCCCCGACTAGCGGGCGGTCTTCCTACGAGCAGTACTTC
.,TRBJ1-2,TRBD1,TRBV30,CACTGGGSYGYTF,TGTGCCTGTACAGGGGGGGGATCCTATGGCTACACCTTC
.,TRBJ2-2,.,TRBV19,CASSKEGRWNGELFF,TGTGCCAGTAGTAAAGAAGGGAGATGGAACGGGGAGCTGTTTTTT
.,TRBJ2-2,TRBD1,TRBV5-1,CASSLRAGQGSGELFF,TGCGCCAGCAGCTTGCGGGCGGGACAGGGCAGCGGGGAGCTGTTTTTT
.,TRBJ1-1,.,TRBV7-9,CASSLRRGVNTEAFF,TGTGCCAGCAGCTTAAGGCGGGGCGTGAACACTGAAGCTTTCTTT
.,TRBJ2-7,.,TRBV7-8,CASSPKTGPSSYEQYF,TGTGCCAGCAGCCCCAAGACAGGACCTAGCTCCTACGAGCAGTACTTC
.,TRBJ1-1,.,TRBV2,CASSGSLEVNTEAFF,TGTGCCAGCAGTGGATCACTGGAGGTGAACACTGAAGCTTTCTTT
.,TRBJ2-1,TRBD2,TRBV7-2,CASSLGASGRKVGNNEQFF,TGTGCCAGCAGCTTAGGGGCTAGCGGGAGAAAGGTAGGGAACAATGAGCAGTTCTTC
.,TRBJ1-1,.,TRBV5-1,CASRHPGEGEAFF,TGCGCCAGCAGACACCCAGGGGAGGGTGAAGCTTTCTTT
once,TRBJ2-4,.,TRBV5-1,CASSYSGAKNIQYF,TGCGCCAGCAGCTATAGCGGAGCCAAAAACATTCAGTACTTC
.,TRBJ2-1,TRBD2,TRBV30,CAWSGAPSGGEQFF,TGTGCCTGGAGTGGAGCCCCTAGCGGCGGTGAGCAGTTCTTC
.,TRBJ1-5,.,TRBV18,CASSLNPTGFNQPQHF,TGTGCCAGCTCATTAAATCCTACAGGGTTCAATCAGCCCCAGCATTTT
.,TRBJ2-5,.,TRBV18,CASSVARGGETQYF,TGTGCCAGCTCAGTGGCCCGGGGTGGGGAGACCCAGTACTTC
once,TRBJ1-5,TRBD1,TRBV2,CASSVGTGRKGNQPQHF,TGTGCCAGCAGTGTGGGGACAGGGAGGAAGGGCAATCAGCCCCAGCATTTT
.,TRBJ2-5,TRBD1,TRBV5-1,CASSWDRGNAETQYF,TGCGCCAGCAGCTGGGACAGGGGAAATGCAGAGACCCAGTACTTC
.,TRBJ2-7,TRBD1,TRBV5-6,CANSPNPFSGQGYNEQYF,TGTGCCAACAGCCCAAATCCATTCTCGGGACAGGGGTACAACGAGCAGTACTTC
.,TRBJ1-1,.,TRBV5-4,CASSQQGLNTEAFF,TGTGCCAGCAGCCAGCAGGGATTGAACACTGAAGCTTTCTTT
.,TRBJ2-7,.,TRBV6-6,CASSYTSTGHEQYF,TGTGCCAGCAGTTACACTAGCACAGGCCACGAGCAGTACTTC
.,TRBJ2-1,TRBD1,TRBV5-5,CASSKGQGLYNEQFF,TGTGCCAGCAGCAAGGGACAGGGGCTCTACAATGAGCAGTTCTTC
.,TRBJ1-2,.,TRBV14,CASRQTGTTNYGYTF,TGTGCCAGCAGGCAAACAGGGACTACTAACTATGGCTACACCTTC
.,TRBJ2-5,TRBD2,TRBV6-6,CASSYPSGSVGETQYF,TGTGCCAGCAGTTACCCTAGCGGGAGTGTTGGAGAGACCCAGTACTTC
.,TRBJ2-3,.,TRBV18,CASSPSSDTQYF,TGTGCCAGCTCACCAAGCTCAGATACGCAGTATTTT
.,TRBJ2-7,TRBD1,TRBV28,CASSLGTGSSYEQYF,TGTGCCAGCAGTTTAGGGACAGGGAGCTCCTACGAGCAGTACTTC
.,TRBJ2-3,.,TRBV4-2,CASSQGPSTDTQYF,TGTGCCAGCAGCCAAGGTCCTAGCACAGATACGCAGTATTTT
medium-sized,TRBJ2-7,.,TRBV28,CASSGSYEQYF,TGTGCCAGCAGTGGCAGCTACGAGCAGTACTTC
.,TRBJ2-4,TRBD1,TRBV28,CASSPRTGIGIQYF,TGTGCCAGCAGTCCCCGGACAGGGATCGGCATTCAGTACTTC
once,TRBJ2-5,.,TRBV11-2,CASSPREGTQYF,TGTGCCAGCAGCCCTAGAGAGGGGACCCAGTACTTC
.,TRBJ1-1,.,TRBV7-8,CASSFSALDTEAFF,TGTGCCAGCAGCTTCAGCGCTTTGGACACTGAAGCTTTCTTT
.,TRBJ2-7,TRBD1,TRBV29-1,CSGRQGNEQYF,TGCAGCGGGAGACAGGGGAACGAGCAGTACTTC